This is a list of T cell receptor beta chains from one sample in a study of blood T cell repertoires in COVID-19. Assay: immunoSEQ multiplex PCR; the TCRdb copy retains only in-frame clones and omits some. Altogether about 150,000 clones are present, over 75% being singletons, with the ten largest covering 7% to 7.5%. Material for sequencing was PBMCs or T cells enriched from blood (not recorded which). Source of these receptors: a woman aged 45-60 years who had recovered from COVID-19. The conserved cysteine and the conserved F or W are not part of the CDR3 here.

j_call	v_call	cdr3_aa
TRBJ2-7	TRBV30	AWSRDKSYEQY
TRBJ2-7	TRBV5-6	ASSLGQSYEQY
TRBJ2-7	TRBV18	ASSPGGKPTEQY
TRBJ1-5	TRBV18	ASSPSFDQPQH
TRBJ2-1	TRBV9	ASSASGTGRFNEQF
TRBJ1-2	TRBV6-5	ASSYDRVVDYGYT
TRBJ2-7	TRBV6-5	ASSYSRAPGPYEQY
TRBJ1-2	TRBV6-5	ASRARQLKDGYT
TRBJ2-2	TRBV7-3	ASSLNPGQGAVGELF
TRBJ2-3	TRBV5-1	ASSLPLAGTDTQY
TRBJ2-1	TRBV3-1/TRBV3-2	ASSQGSLAPNEQF
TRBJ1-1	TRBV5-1	ASSVLLGGVDTEAF
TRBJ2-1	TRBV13	ASSLGTSGSYNEQF
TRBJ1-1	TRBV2	ASSGRDRDVWNTEAF
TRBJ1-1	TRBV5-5	ASSSEDRGPIEAF
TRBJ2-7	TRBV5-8	ASRRTNLEEQY
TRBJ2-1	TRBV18	ASSPRTSGFLYNEQF
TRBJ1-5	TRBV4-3	ASSQVEGGQPQH
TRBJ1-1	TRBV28	ASRKTGSTEAF
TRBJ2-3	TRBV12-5	ASARTDTQY
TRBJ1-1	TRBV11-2	ASSLDRGATEAF
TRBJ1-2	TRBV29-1	SAWESANYGYT
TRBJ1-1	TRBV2	ASSDRGLTTEAF
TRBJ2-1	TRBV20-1	SASRLAGGLHEQF
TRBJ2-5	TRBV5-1	ASSPWSTSGRETQY
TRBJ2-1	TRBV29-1	SAPSARRYNEQF
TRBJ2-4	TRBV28	ASSHRVAKNIQY
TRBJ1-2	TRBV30	AWSANEPGQGAIIDYGYT
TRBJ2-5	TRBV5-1	ASSFGTSGFQETQY
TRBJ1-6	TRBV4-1	ASSQDLAGVNSPLH
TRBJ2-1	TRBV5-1	ASSLAGDTYNEQF
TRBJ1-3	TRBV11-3	ASSPRTGPSGNTIY
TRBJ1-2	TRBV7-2	ASSYGHGYT
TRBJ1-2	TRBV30	AWGDRGYGYT
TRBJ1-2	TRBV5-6	ASSLLRDWLGYT
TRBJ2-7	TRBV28	ASSLTGEVYEQY